One sample yielded the 22 T cell receptor beta chains listed below, sequenced in a study of CD8+CD57+ T cells in acquired aplastic anemia. The authors sequenced patients whose flow cytometry had shown CD8+CD57+ cell expansion. Investigators profiled TCR beta VDJ and CDR3 from genomic DNA template. Each CDR3 protein gets one entry after TCRdb re-called the reads with MiXCR. The repertoire holds approximately 220,000 distinct CDR3 sequences, with around half as singletons. Material for sequencing was sorted CD4+, CD8+, or CD8+CD57+ T cells (not recorded which) from PBMCs. These receptors were collected from a human donor with aplastic anemia.

The chain carries TRBV4-3 and TRBJ2-6; no definite D call. Germline V gene data show CDR1 as LGHNA and CDR2 as YSLEER. The CDR3 loop spans 16 amino acids. V was cut by 1 base and J by 0 bases, with 7 bases left in between. In DNA form, the CDR3 reads TGCGCCAGCAGCCAAGCAGAGATCTCTGGGGCCAACGTCCTGACTTTC. As protein: CASSQAEISGANVLTF.

This rearrangement joins TRBV7-6 to TRBJ2-7; 11 nucleotides line up with TRBD2. With V trimmed by 4 bases and J by 3 bases, 5 bases remained unmatched. The CDR3 totals 15 residues. The germline CDR1 and CDR2 sequences are SGHVS and FNYEAQ. The CDR3 DNA follows: TGTGCCAGCAGCTCTCTAACTAGCGGGGGCTACGAGCAGTACTTC. Translation: CASSSLTSGGYEQYF.

V gene TRBV6-5 combines with J gene TRBJ2-7; D is uncertain. Germline values: CDR1 MNHEY, CDR2 SVGAGI. CDR3 length: 15 amino acids. Between the trimmed V and J ends, which lost 2 bases and 2 bases, there was a span of 13 bases. For the CDR3, the DNA is TGTGCCAGCAGTTACGGTTGGGGATCCACCTACGAGCAGTACTTC. Encoded protein: CASSYGWGSTYEQYF.

This clonotype appeared many times. The rearrangement uses TRBV12-3 or TRBV12-4 and TRBJ2-1; 7 bases map to TRBD1. Trimming at V came to 5 bases and at J to 0 bases, leaving 4 bases not matched to a gene. CDR3 length: 15 residues. The CDR3: CASSPWDSSYNEQFF. CDR3 sequence (DNA): TGTGCCAGCAGTCCGTGGGACAGCTCCTACAATGAGCAGTTCTTC.

This clonotype was picked up a small number of times. CDR3 sequence (DNA): TGCAGTGCTCTGAATGGCAGGGGAGACTATGGCTACACCTTC. Its protein is CSALNGRGDYGYTF. The rearrangement joins TRBV20-1 to TRBJ1-2, with TRBD1 as a possible D gene (6 bases). Germline V gives CDR1 DFQATT, CDR2 SNEGSKA (reference sequence). Trimming removed 5 bases from V and 3 bases from J, with 16 bases in between. The CDR3 spans 14 residues.

The chain is built from TRBV12-3 or TRBV12-4 and TRBJ1-2; D remains ambiguous. V was cut by 6 bases and J by 4 bases, with 15 bases left in between. CDR3 length: 14 residues. The chain's CDR3 is CASSPVQSGYGYTF. The CDR3 DNA sequence: TGTGCCAGCAGCCCAGTGCAGAGCGGCTATGGCTACACCTTC.

This clonotype was recorded only once. The chain is built from TRBV7-6 and TRBJ1-1, with TRBD1 matching over 7 bases. Unmatched junction bases numbered 4, after V lost 8 bases and J lost 1 base. The germline V gene has CDR1 SGHVS and CDR2 FNYEAQ. The CDR3 loop spans 13 amino acids. As DNA, the CDR3 is TGTGCCAGCCTACAGGGGCCGAACACTGAAGCTTTCTTT. Encoded protein: CASLQGPNTEAFF. Full variable domain (outside the CDR3, taken from reference TRBV7-6 and TRBJ1-1): GAGVSQSPRYKVTKRGQDVALRCDPISGHVSLYWYRQALGQGPEFLTYFNYEAQQDKSGLPNDRFSAERPEGSISTLTIQRTEQRDSAMYRCASLQGPNTEAFFGQGTRLTVV.

This clonotype was found many times. This chain links TRBV4-1 with TRBJ2-3; weak D call: TRBD2 (6 bases). The CDR3 runs to 15 residues. V gave up 1 base and J gave up 4 bases, with 12 bases separating them. The germline V gene encodes CDR1 MGHRA and CDR2 YSYEKL. The CDR3 DNA reads as TGCGCCAGCAGCCAAGCGACTAGAGGACCAGATACGCAGTATTTT. This codes for CASSQATRGPDTQYF.

V is TRBV6-1 and J is TRBJ2-5; 10 bases fit TRBD2. The germline V gene has CDR1 MNHNS and CDR2 SASEGT. The CDR3 is 18 residues long. The J segment lost 5 bases and the V segment lost 4 bases, leaving 16 bases of the junction unmatched. The CDR3 nucleotides read TGTGCCAGCAGTGTAAACAGGGGAGCGGGAGGGCCTGGGGAGACCCAGTACTTC. This sequence encodes CASSVNRGAGGPGETQYF.

The J gene is TRBJ1-2, the V gene TRBV28; D is ambiguous. The CDR3 sequence is 13 residues long. CDR1 and CDR2 (germline): MDHEN, SYDVKM. The germline V and J ends were trimmed by 10 bases and 2 bases, with 14 bases remaining between them. The CDR3 coding sequence is TGTGCCATCCGCGACCAGTCCAACTATGGCTACACCTTC. Its translation: CAIRDQSNYGYTF.

V gene TRBV2 combines with J gene TRBJ2-7, with D perhaps TRBD1 (6 bases). The CDR3 runs 16 residues. Per germline, CDR1 SNHLY and CDR2 FYNNEI. Trimming took 4 bases from V and 4 from J, leaving 20 bases between them. The CDR3 protein is CASSGSFTGTLYEQYF. CDR3 nucleotide sequence: TGTGCCAGCAGTGGAAGCTTCACAGGGACGCTATACGAGCAGTACTTC.

There are a few counts of this clonotype. This chain's CDR3 is CATSRDRWGNYGYTF. DNA of the CDR3: TGTGCCACCAGCAGAGATAGATGGGGCAACTATGGCTACACCTTC. The rearrangement links TRBV15 to TRBJ1-2; D may be TRBD1 (5 bases). Germline-derived CDR1 and CDR2 are LNHNV and YYDKDF (reference sequence). V was pared by 0 bases and J by 2 bases, with 10 bases between. The CDR3 length is 15 residues.

The chain couples TRBV9 to TRBJ2-1, with 11 bases fitting TRBD2. The CDR3 consists of 16 residues. The germline V gene encodes CDR1 SGDLS and CDR2 YYNGEE. The junction had 5 bases not matched to a gene; V was cut back by 6 bases and J by 0 bases. The CDR3 DNA reads as TGTGCCAGCACCCGACTAGCGGGGAGCTCCTACAATGAGCAGTTCTTC. It encodes CASTRLAGSSYNEQFF. Based on the CDR3 plus reference TRBV9 and TRBJ2-1, the full variable domain is DSGVTQTPKHLITATGQRVTLRCSPRSGDLSVYWYQQSLDQGLQFLIQYYNGEERAKGNILERFSAQQFPDLHSELNLSSLELGDSALYFCASTRLAGSSYNEQFFGPGTRLTVL.

The chain uses TRBV7-3 and TRBJ2-7, with TRBD1 matching over 7 bases. This CDR3 has 14 residues. The ends lost 2 bases at V and 5 bases at J; junction bases unmatched: 6. Germline loops: CDR1 SGHTA, CDR2 FQGTGA. The CDR3 region has the DNA TGTGCCAGCAGCTTATATCAGGGGGACCACGAGCAGTACTTC. It yields the protein CASSLYQGDHEQYF.

The genes are TRBV9 and TRBJ2-3; D assignment may be TRBD1 or TRBD2 (5 bases each). Trimming pared 3 bases from V and 0 bases from J, leaving 14 bases between. The germline V gene has CDR1 SGDLS and CDR2 YYNGEE. This CDR3 contains 16 residues. The CDR3 here is CASSAGKGISTDTQYF. The CDR3 nucleotides are TGTGCCAGCAGCGCCGGGAAGGGGATCAGCACAGATACGCAGTATTTT.

This clonotype has a count of ten or more. The J gene is TRBJ2-7, the V gene TRBV5-6; D unclear. The CDR3 consists of 14 residues. CDR1 is SGHDT, CDR2 YYEEEE, per germline. The V end lost 0 bases, the J end lost 0 bases, and 7 bases lay between the germline ends. CDR3: CASSLGALSYEQYF. For the CDR3, the DNA is TGTGCCAGCAGCTTGGGAGCGCTCTCCTACGAGCAGTACTTC.

The CDR3 is CASSRGGRYEQYF. As DNA, the CDR3 is TGTGCCAGTAGTCGGGGGGGCCGCTACGAGCAGTACTTC. The V call is TRBV19, the J call TRBJ2-7, with 8 positions matching TRBD2. V lost 5 bases, J lost 3 bases, and 3 bases stayed unmatched. This CDR3 has 13 residues. CDR1 and CDR2 (germline): LNHDA, SQIVND (reference sequence). The whole variable domain, filled in from reference TRBV19 and TRBJ2-7, reads DGGITQSPKYLFRKEGQNVTLSCEQNLNHDAMYWYRQDPGQGLRLIYYSQIVNDFQKGDIAEGYSVSREKKESFPLTVTSAQKNPTAFYLCASSRGGRYEQYFGPGTRLTVT.

This clonotype occurred many times. The rearrangement joins TRBV29-1 to TRBJ1-1, with 8 bases lining up with TRBD1. The CDR3 is 11 amino acids. Per the germline V gene, CDR1 is SQVTM and CDR2 is ANQGSEA. Trimming cost V 7 bases and J 5 bases; bases outside gene matches: 3. CDR3 in amino acids: CSADRATEAFF. CDR3 nucleotides: TGCAGCGCGGACAGGGCTACTGAAGCTTTCTTT.

This clonotype was seen at least ten times. The chain links TRBV13 to TRBJ1-3, with D possibly being TRBD1 (6 bases). The germline V gene encodes CDR1 PRHDT and CDR2 FYEKMQ (reference sequence). Trimming left V 5 bases short and J 4 bases short, with 15 bases between. The length of the CDR3 is 15 residues. The CDR3 loop reads CASSLSGTNGNTIYF. The DNA for the CDR3 is TGTGCCAGCAGCCTGTCCGGGACAAACGGAAACACCATATATTTT.

This clonotype was seen many times. This chain's CDR3 is CASSSQDYSGNTIYF. Written as DNA, the CDR3 is TGTGCCAGCAGCTCCCAAGACTATTCTGGAAACACCATATATTTT. The chain uses TRBV9 and TRBJ1-3; D not resolved. Between the trimmed V and J ends, which lost 4 bases and 1 base, there was a span of 12 bases. The CDR3 totals 15 residues. Germline CDR1 SGDLS, CDR2 YYNGEE.

The J gene is TRBJ1-2, the V gene TRBV24-1; D is unclear. V dropped 3 bases and J dropped 0 bases, with 10 bases sitting between them. The CDR3 loop spans 15 amino acids. The germline V gene encodes CDR1 KGHDR and CDR2 SFDVKD. The CDR3: CATSDQTATNYGYTF. The DNA of the CDR3 is TGTGCCACCAGTGATCAAACAGCGACTAACTATGGCTACACCTTC.

This chain links TRBV2 with TRBJ1-2; D uncertain. The CDR3 spans 14 residues. The V end lost 2 bases, the J end lost 4 bases, and 11 bases lay between the germline ends. Germline-derived CDR1 and CDR2 are SNHLY and FYNNEI. CDR3 nucleotide sequence: TGTGCCAGCAGTGAAAAACGAGGATTCTATGGCTACACCTTC. Its translation: CASSEKRGFYGYTF.